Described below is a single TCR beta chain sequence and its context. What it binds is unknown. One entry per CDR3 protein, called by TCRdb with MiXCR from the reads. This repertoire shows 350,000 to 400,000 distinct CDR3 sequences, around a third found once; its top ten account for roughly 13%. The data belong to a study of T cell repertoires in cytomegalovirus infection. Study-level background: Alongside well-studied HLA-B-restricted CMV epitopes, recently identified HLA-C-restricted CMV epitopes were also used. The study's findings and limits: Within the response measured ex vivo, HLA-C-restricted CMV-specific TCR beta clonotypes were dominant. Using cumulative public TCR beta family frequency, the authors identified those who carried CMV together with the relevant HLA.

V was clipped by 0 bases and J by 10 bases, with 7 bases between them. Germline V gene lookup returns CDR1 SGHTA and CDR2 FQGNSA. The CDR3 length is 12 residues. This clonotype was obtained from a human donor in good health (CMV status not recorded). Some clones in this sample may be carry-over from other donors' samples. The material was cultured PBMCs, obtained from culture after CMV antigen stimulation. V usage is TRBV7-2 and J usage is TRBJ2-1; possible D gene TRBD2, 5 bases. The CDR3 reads CASSLARREQFF. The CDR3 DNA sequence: TGTGCCAGCAGCTTAGCGCGGAGGGAGCAGTTCTTC.